This T cell receptor beta chain is drawn from a study of Ad26.COV2.S vaccination and SARS-CoV-2 variants. Findings and limits, study-wide: Participants given vaccine showed non-spike TCR breadth similar to that of placebo recipients. It is possible that the TCR breadth and depth analyses underestimated the total T cell responses. Once vaccination had occurred, spike-specific CD8+ and CD4+ T cell responses reportedly showed substantial breadth. Placebo recipients had lower spike-specific TCR breadth than vaccine recipients.

Profiling relied on immunoSEQ multiplex PCR, and the TCRdb table lists in-frame clones only, not all of them. The sample includes about 180,000 clones, approximately 88% of them seen just once. The CDR3 loop spans 13 amino acids. Germline CDR1 and CDR2: SEHNR and FQNEAQ (reference sequence). Trimming removed 2 bases at V and 1 base at J, with 5 bases between. This clone was observed a single time. Its antigen is currently unknown. The identical CDR3 is also encoded by other nucleotide sequences in the sample. The chain recombines TRBV7-9 with TRBJ1-1; no clear D gene. The TCR sequence derives from a human donor who had recovered from COVID-19. The specimen was peripheral blood, collected after recovery from COVID-19. This chain's CDR3 is CASSLSGNTEAFF. For the CDR3, the DNA is TGTGCCAGCAGCTTATCGGGGAACACTGAAGCTTTCTTT.